The subject of this entry is one T cell receptor beta chain. The sample belongs to a study of blood T cell repertoires in COVID-19. CDR1 and CDR2 from the germline V gene are GTSNPN and SVGIG (reference sequence). The V end lost 0 bases, the J end lost 5 bases, and 10 bases lay between the germline ends. CDR3 length: 13 residues. How the authors handled the data: Reference gene primer amplification gave nucleated cell count estimates. Sequencing used immunoSEQ multiplex PCR; TCRdb keeps in-frame clones, though not all of them. V and J calls and clone size are those listed in that table; D and trimming were worked out from the DNA. Of 150,000 to 200,000 clones listed, roughly four fifths were seen once; the top ten hold roughly 11%.

The chain has TRBV30 and TRBJ1-1; D gene unclear. This sequence was found in a human donor in a cohort sampled during active COVID-19. Input material: peripheral blood. DNA for the CDR3: TGTGCCTGGAGTGTACAGTGGGTTACTGAAGCTTTCTTT. This translates into CAWSVQWVTEAFF.